The sequence of this TCR beta chain was determined in a study of T and B cells in COVID-19 patients. This clonotype was picked up a small number of times. TRB rearrangements were amplified by multiplex PCR with BIOMED2 TRB-A/B primers. One entry per CDR3 protein, called by TCRdb with MiXCR from the multiplex PCR reads. The profile covers 9,500 to 13,000 distinct CDR3 sequences, with 30% appearing a single time and 13% to 15% taken by the ten largest. CDR1 and CDR2 from the germline V gene are SGHDT and YYEEEE. The CDR3 has 15 residues. The V gene end was trimmed by 4 bases and the J gene end by 7 bases; junction bases not matched to a gene: 9. From blood, about 240-550 ng of genomic DNA served as TRB template.

The J gene is TRBJ2-7, the V gene TRBV5-6; 12 nucleotides match TRBD2. This receptor was identified in a human donor with active COVID-19. The sample comprised blood. The CDR3 is CASSAGTSGLEEQYF. The DNA for the CDR3 is TGTGCCAGCAGCGCCGGGACTAGCGGGCTCGAGGAGCAGTACTTC.